The rows below give T cell receptor beta chains drawn from one sample of a study of cytomegalovirus exposure and HLA in healthy donors. Using immunoSEQ multiplex PCR, the repertoire was profiled, and TCRdb retains in-frame clones only, with some absent. The sample contains 200,000 or so clones, about 84% of which appear only once. The specimen was PBMCs. Receptor source: a human donor in good health. CDR3s include the opening cysteine and the closing phenylalanine or tryptophan. D genes are given only for firm matches. Clone size appears in some rows only: once, few, many, or a class for an expanded clone.

size: -
D: -
V: TRBV7-3
J: TRBJ2-3
DNA: TGTGCCAGCAGCTTACTGGGCGGGGACACAGATACGCAGTATTTT
CDR3: CASSLLGGDTDTQYF

size: -
D: TRBD1
V: TRBV5-4
J: TRBJ1-4
DNA: TGTGCCAGCAGCCGGGACAGGGGGCACGAAAAACTGTTTTTT
CDR3: CASSRDRGHEKLFF

size: -
D: -
V: TRBV6-5
J: TRBJ2-7
DNA: TGTGCCAGCAGTTTCAGAAGGAGGGGAGTACGGAACGAGCAGTACTTC
CDR3: CASSFRRRGVRNEQYF

size: once
D: -
V: TRBV11-2
J: TRBJ2-5
DNA: TGTGCCAGCAGCTCCCGGGGGAGAGGGATGGAGACCCAGTACTTC
CDR3: CASSSRGRGMETQYF

size: -
D: -
V: TRBV18
J: TRBJ2-5
DNA: TGTGCCAGCTCTCTGGGCCTTCAAGAGACCCAGTACTTC
CDR3: CASSLGLQETQYF

size: few
D: -
V: TRBV4-1
J: TRBJ1-1
DNA: TGCGCCAGCAGCCACATACAGGAAGACACTGAAGCTTTCTTT
CDR3: CASSHIQEDTEAFF

size: -
D: TRBD1
V: TRBV5-1
J: TRBJ1-1
DNA: TGCGCCAGCAGCCCAAGACAGGGGGCGAATTTTGCAGCTTTCTTT
CDR3: CASSPRQGANFAAFF

size: few
D: TRBD2
V: TRBV5-1
J: TRBJ2-1
DNA: TGCGCCAGCAGCTGGGGCGGGAGCTCCTACAATGAGCAGTTCTTC
CDR3: CASSWGGSSYNEQFF

size: -
D: TRBD1
V: TRBV5-1
J: TRBJ1-2
DNA: TGCGCCAGCAGCTTGGTACGGAATAACAGGGGTGGCGGTGGCTACACCTTC
CDR3: CASSLVRNNRGGGGYTF

size: -
D: -
V: TRBV29-1
J: TRBJ1-2
DNA: TGCAGCGTTGGCAGGGACACGGGCTATGGCTACACCTTC
CDR3: CSVGRDTGYGYTF

size: once
D: -
V: TRBV28
J: TRBJ1-1
DNA: TGTGCCAGCAGTTTACTAAACACTGAAGCTTTCTTT
CDR3: CASSLLNTEAFF

size: -
D: -
V: TRBV10-3
J: TRBJ2-1
DNA: TGTGCCATCAGTGAGTCAGAGGGCAACAATGAGCAGTTCTTC
CDR3: CAISESEGNNEQFF

size: -
D: -
V: TRBV28
J: TRBJ1-2
DNA: TGTGCCAGCAGTCCACCAGACCTGGGGGCCTATGGCTACACCTTC
CDR3: CASSPPDLGAYGYTF

size: once
D: TRBD2
V: TRBV19
J: TRBJ2-6
DNA: TGTGCCAGTAGTATAAGGGGAGGGGAGAGCTCTGGGGCCAACGTCCTGACTTTC
CDR3: CASSIRGGESSGANVLTF

size: -
D: -
V: TRBV18
J: TRBJ2-7
DNA: TGTGCCAGCTCACCACCATCCATGCGGTACGAGCAGTACTTC
CDR3: CASSPPSMRYEQYF

size: -
D: TRBD2
V: TRBV6-6
J: TRBJ2-4
DNA: TGTGCCAGCAGTCCTAGCGGGAGTTTGGCCAAAAACATTCAGTACTTC
CDR3: CASSPSGSLAKNIQYF

size: -
D: TRBD2
V: TRBV11-2
J: TRBJ2-7
DNA: TGTGCCACCCGGGGGGTGCCGGAGGGTAGCGGGAAGGTCTACGAGCAGTACTTC
CDR3: CATRGVPEGSGKVYEQYF

size: -
D: TRBD2
V: TRBV7-3
J: TRBJ2-1
DNA: TGTGCCAGCAGCGCAAAGCCTACAGCGGGAGGGATAAACAATGAGCAGTTCTTC
CDR3: CASSAKPTAGGINNEQFF

size: -
D: -
V: TRBV7-9
J: TRBJ1-2
DNA: TGTGCCAGCAGCTTACCCAGGGATGGCTACACCTTC
CDR3: CASSLPRDGYTF

size: -
D: TRBD2
V: TRBV2
J: TRBJ2-3
DNA: TGTGCCAGCAGTGCCAGCGGGGGAAGCACAGATACGCAGTATTTT
CDR3: CASSASGGSTDTQYF

size: few
D: -
V: TRBV5-8
J: TRBJ2-7
DNA: TGTGCCAGCAGCTGGGGGAGGATCTACTCCTACGAGCAGTACTTC
CDR3: CASSWGRIYSYEQYF

size: -
D: TRBD2
V: TRBV10-3
J: TRBJ2-7
DNA: TGTGCCATCAATAACTACCGGGACTACCGCTACGAGCAGTACTTC
CDR3: CAINNYRDYRYEQYF

size: once
D: -
V: TRBV6-1
J: TRBJ1-5
DNA: TGTGCCACCGGGTGGGACTTCAGCAATCAGCCCCAGCATTTT
CDR3: CATGWDFSNQPQHF

size: once
D: -
V: TRBV5-4
J: TRBJ2-4
DNA: TGTGCCAGCAGCTTGGGCGGGCCTCTAGCCAAAAACATTCAGTACTTC
CDR3: CASSLGGPLAKNIQYF

size: once
D: -
V: TRBV2
J: TRBJ2-3
DNA: TGTGCCAGCAGTGAAGGACCCAACCGGGTATTT
CDR3: CASSEGPNRVF

size: -
D: -
V: TRBV13
J: TRBJ2-5
DNA: TGTGCCAGCAGCTCTAGGAAAGAGACCCAGTACTTC
CDR3: CASSSRKETQYF

size: -
D: -
V: TRBV5-1
J: TRBJ2-7
DNA: TGCGCCAGCAGCACCGACGGACAGCCCTACGAGCAGTACTTC
CDR3: CASSTDGQPYEQYF

size: -
D: TRBD2
V: TRBV5-1
J: TRBJ2-5
DNA: TGCGCCAGCAGCTTTGGAACTAGCGGGATTGAGACCCAGTACTTC
CDR3: CASSFGTSGIETQYF

size: -
D: TRBD1
V: TRBV18
J: TRBJ2-7
DNA: TGTGCCAGCTCAGCGACAGGGACAGGTCTCTACGAGCAGTACTTC
CDR3: CASSATGTGLYEQYF

size: -
D: -
V: TRBV28
J: TRBJ2-5
DNA: TGTGCCAGCAGTTATGGACACCTCCAAGAGACCCAGTACTTC
CDR3: CASSYGHLQETQYF

size: -
D: TRBD2
V: TRBV18
J: TRBJ2-3
DNA: TGTGCCAGCTCACCCTCTCTAGCGGGAGAGGGGTCGCATACGCAGTATTTT
CDR3: CASSPSLAGEGSHTQYF

size: -
D: -
V: TRBV2
J: TRBJ2-6
DNA: TGTGCCAGTAGAAGTTCTGGGGCCAACGTCCTGACTTTC
CDR3: CASRSSGANVLTF

size: -
D: -
V: TRBV2
J: TRBJ2-3
DNA: TGTGCCAGCAAGACAGGAAGCACAGATACGCAGTATTTT
CDR3: CASKTGSTDTQYF

size: -
D: -
V: TRBV5-1
J: TRBJ2-3
DNA: TGCGCCAGCAGGCCAGCGAGACTTTCAGATACGCAGTATTTT
CDR3: CASRPARLSDTQYF

size: -
D: TRBD1
V: TRBV7-8
J: TRBJ1-4
DNA: TGTGCCAGCGGGGCTATCTCCGGGACAGTTAATGAAAAACTGTTTTTT
CDR3: CASGAISGTVNEKLFF

size: few
D: -
V: TRBV18
J: TRBJ1-1
DNA: TGTGCCAGCTCACCTACCCTTATTGGGCAGGGAGGTGAAGCTTTCTTT
CDR3: CASSPTLIGQGGEAFF

size: -
D: TRBD2
V: TRBV10-3
J: TRBJ2-6
DNA: TGTGCCATCGGGGCCCAGCCCGGGACTAGCGGGAGAGCTAACCACTCTGGGGCCAACGTCCTGACTTTC
CDR3: CAIGAQPGTSGRANHSGANVLTF

size: -
D: -
V: TRBV5-1
J: TRBJ2-7
DNA: TGCGCCAGCAGCGTACAGGGTCAATCCTACGAGCAGTACTTC
CDR3: CASSVQGQSYEQYF

size: once
D: TRBD1
V: TRBV5-1
J: TRBJ2-3
DNA: TGCGCCAGCAGCCCCCCGGACAGGGGGAGTACAGATACGCAGTATTTT
CDR3: CASSPPDRGSTDTQYF

size: -
D: -
V: TRBV5-1
J: TRBJ1-1
DNA: TGCGCCAGCAGCCCTTCAGGGCTGAAGACTGAAGCTTTCTTT
CDR3: CASSPSGLKTEAFF

size: -
D: -
V: TRBV6-1
J: TRBJ2-1
DNA: TGTGCCAGCAGTGATCGGACCGGACTCAATGAGCAGTTCTTC
CDR3: CASSDRTGLNEQFF

size: once
D: -
V: TRBV6-1
J: TRBJ2-7
DNA: TGTGCCAGCAGTGAAGGGGGAGAGGGCCACGAGCAGTACTTC
CDR3: CASSEGGEGHEQYF

size: -
D: -
V: TRBV6-5
J: TRBJ1-4
DNA: TGTGCCAGCAGTTACACCCAGACAGGACGTAATGAAAAACTGTTTTTT
CDR3: CASSYTQTGRNEKLFF

size: -
D: -
V: TRBV29-1
J: TRBJ2-2
DNA: TGCAGCGTTGGACAGGTGAACACCGGGGAGCTGTTTTTT
CDR3: CSVGQVNTGELFF

size: -
D: TRBD2
V: TRBV7-8
J: TRBJ2-3
DNA: TGTGCCAGCAGCCCCCGGAGGGCAGGTAGCGGGAGTGGTGTTGATACGCAGTATTTT
CDR3: CASSPRRAGSGSGVDTQYF

size: -
D: -
V: TRBV10-3
J: TRBJ2-5
DNA: TGTGCCATCAGTGACACCGGGGGCCAGTACTTC
CDR3: CAISDTGGQYF

size: -
D: -
V: TRBV4-1
J: TRBJ2-7
DNA: TGCGCCAGCAGCCAAGAGCGACTAAACTACGAGCAGTACTTC
CDR3: CASSQERLNYEQYF

size: -
D: TRBD2
V: TRBV5-1
J: TRBJ2-1
DNA: TGCGCCAGCAGCCTGGGACTAGCGGGAGGCGATGAGCAGTTCTTC
CDR3: CASSLGLAGGDEQFF

size: -
D: -
V: TRBV6-1
J: TRBJ2-7
DNA: TGTGCCAGCAGAACAGGACAGTCCTACGAGCAGTACTTC
CDR3: CASRTGQSYEQYF

size: -
D: TRBD1
V: TRBV4-3
J: TRBJ1-2
DNA: TGCGCCAGCAGCCCTGGGGCAGGGGGTAATGGGATGGGCTACACCTTC
CDR3: CASSPGAGGNGMGYTF

size: -
D: TRBD2
V: TRBV5-5
J: TRBJ2-1
DNA: TGTGCCAGCACTTGGGGGGAGGGCGTCGGCAATGAGCAGTTCTTC
CDR3: CASTWGEGVGNEQFF

size: -
D: TRBD2
V: TRBV7-8
J: TRBJ2-1
DNA: TGTGCCAGCAGCAGAGGGGGGACTAGCGGGAGAGGTGAGCAGTTCTTC
CDR3: CASSRGGTSGRGEQFF

size: -
D: TRBD2
V: TRBV27
J: TRBJ2-1
DNA: TGTGCCAGCAGTGTAACCGGGACTAGTTGGGAGCAGTTCTTC
CDR3: CASSVTGTSWEQFF

size: few
D: -
V: TRBV6-6
J: TRBJ2-7
DNA: TGTGCCTGCAGACCCGGGGGGCGCAGGGGAAACGAGCAGTACTTC
CDR3: CACRPGGRRGNEQYF

size: -
D: TRBD1
V: TRBV9
J: TRBJ2-2
DNA: TGTGCCAGCAGCGACAGGGGGGAGAGAAACACCGGGGAGCTGTTTTTT
CDR3: CASSDRGERNTGELFF